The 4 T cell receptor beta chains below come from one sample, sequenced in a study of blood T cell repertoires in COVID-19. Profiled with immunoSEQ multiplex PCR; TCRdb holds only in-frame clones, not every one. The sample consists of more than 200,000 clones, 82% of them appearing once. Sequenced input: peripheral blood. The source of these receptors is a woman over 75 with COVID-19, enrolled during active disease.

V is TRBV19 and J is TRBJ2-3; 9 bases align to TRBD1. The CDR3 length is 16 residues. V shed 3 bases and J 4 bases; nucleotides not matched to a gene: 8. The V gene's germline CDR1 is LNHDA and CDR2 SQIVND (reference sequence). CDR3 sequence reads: CASSIGGTGSADTQYF. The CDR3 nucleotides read TGTGCCAGTAGTATCGGAGGGACAGGGAGCGCAGATACGCAGTATTTT.

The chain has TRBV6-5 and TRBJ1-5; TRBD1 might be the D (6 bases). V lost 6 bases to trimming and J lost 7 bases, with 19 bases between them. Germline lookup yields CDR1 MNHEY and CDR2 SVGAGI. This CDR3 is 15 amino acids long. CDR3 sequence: CASSPEGGEGQPQHF. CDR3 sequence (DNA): TGTGCCAGCAGCCCCGAGGGGGGGGAGGGACAGCCCCAGCATTTT.

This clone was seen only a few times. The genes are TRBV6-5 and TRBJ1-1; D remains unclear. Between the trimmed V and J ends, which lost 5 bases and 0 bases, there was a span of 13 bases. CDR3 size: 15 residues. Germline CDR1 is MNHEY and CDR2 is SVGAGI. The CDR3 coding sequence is TGTGCCAGCAGTCTCCAGGTAGAATTGAACACTGAAGCTTTCTTT. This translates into CASSLQVELNTEAFF.

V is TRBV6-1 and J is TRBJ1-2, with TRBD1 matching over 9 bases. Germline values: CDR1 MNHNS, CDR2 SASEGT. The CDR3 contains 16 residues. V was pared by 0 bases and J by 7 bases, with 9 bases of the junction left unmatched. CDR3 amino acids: CASSEALFGTGIGYTF. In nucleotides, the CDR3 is TGTGCCAGCAGTGAAGCGCTTTTTGGGACAGGGATTGGCTACACCTTC.